This T cell receptor (beta chain) emerged from a study of technical replicates of blood from a few donors. The CDR3 runs to 14 residues. Germline CDR1 is LNHDA and CDR2 is SQIVND (reference sequence). V lost 9 bases and J lost 0, with 15 bases in between. Data came from immunoSEQ multiplex PCR; TCRdb stores just in-frame clones and leaves some out. The sample carries 100,000 or so clones, roughly 95% recorded once. This chain links TRBV19 with TRBJ2-7; no clear D gene. This TCR came from a human donor in good health. Sequences were obtained from T cells isolated from PBMCs. The CDR3 sequence: CASSETLSSYEQYF. As DNA, the CDR3 is TGTGCCAGCTCGGAGACTCTCAGCTCCTACGAGCAGTACTTC.